Listed here are 8 T cell receptor beta chains from one sample, sequenced in a study of cytomegalovirus exposure and HLA in healthy donors. Assay used: immunoSEQ multiplex PCR; TCRdb lists only in-frame clones, some missing. This repertoire shows 100,000 to 130,000 clones, approximately 95% found once; its top ten account for under 0.75%. The material sequenced was PBMCs. These receptors all stem from a woman in her late teens or twenties in good health and CMV-seronegative.

V gene TRBV7-6 combines with J gene TRBJ2-3; 9 bases agree with TRBD2. This CDR3 has 20 amino acids. Looked up from germline, CDR1 is SGHVS and CDR2 is FNYEAQ. Trimming took 5 bases from V and 1 from J; bases not matched to a gene: 19. CDR3 region: CASSLGVRGGLRSGTDTQYF. The CDR3 bases are TGTGCCAGCAGCCTAGGGGTGCGGGGGGGCTTAAGGAGCGGCACAGATACGCAGTATTTT.

In DNA, the CDR3 is TGCGCCAGCAGCCTGACAGGGGGCAGATTGAACACTGAAGCTTTCTTT. It encodes CASSLTGGRLNTEAFF. The chain carries TRBV5-1 and TRBJ1-1, with 10 bases fitting TRBD1. The CDR3 covers 16 residues. Germline V CDR1 and CDR2: SGHRS, YFSETQ. With 4 bases clipped from V and 0 bases from J, the junction kept 6 bases outside the gene matches. Variable domain in full (rest from reference TRBV5-1 and TRBJ1-1): KAGVTQTPRYLIKTRGQQVTLSCSPISGHRSVSWYQQTPGQGLQFLFEYFSETQRNKGNFPGRFSGRQFSNSRSEMNVSTLELGDSALYLCASSLTGGRLNTEAFFGQGTRLTVV.

The rearrangement links TRBV7-2 to TRBJ1-2, with D possibly matching TRBD1 (6 bases). Between the trimmed V and J ends, which lost 3 bases and 2 bases, there was a span of 10 bases. Germline CDR1 is SGHTA and CDR2 is FQGNSA. This CDR3 contains 14 residues. For the CDR3, the DNA is TGTGCCAGCAGCTTTACCGGACAGAACTATGGCTACACCTTC. Translation: CASSFTGQNYGYTF.

V usage is TRBV11-2 and J usage is TRBJ2-1; maybe TRBD2 (6 bases). Between the trimmed V and J ends, which lost 0 bases and 2 bases, there was a span of 8 bases. In germline, CDR1 is SGHAT, CDR2 FQNNGV. The length of the CDR3 is 15 residues. CDR3 amino acids: CASSLERGAYNEQFF. For the CDR3, the DNA is TGTGCCAGCAGCTTAGAGCGGGGTGCCTACAATGAGCAGTTCTTC.

The genes are TRBV20-1 and TRBJ1-2; D possibly corresponds to TRBD1 (6 bases). V was pared by 7 bases and J by 5 bases, with 8 bases between. Germline lookup yields CDR1 DFQATT and CDR2 SNEGSKA (reference sequence). The CDR3 has 10 residues. The CDR3 is CSVGQYGYTF. CDR3 coding DNA: TGCAGTGTTGGACAGTATGGCTACACCTTC.

This clone was counted once. The J gene is TRBJ2-3, the V gene TRBV4-2; maybe TRBD2 (6 bases). The V gene's germline CDR1 is LGHNA and CDR2 YNFKEQ. This CDR3 is 15 amino acids long. The germline V and J ends were trimmed by 4 bases and 5 bases, with 16 bases remaining between them. CDR3 DNA sequence: TGTGCCAGCAGCCCCCGACTAGGGGCAGGAGATACGCAGTATTTT. It codes for CASSPRLGAGDTQYF.

The J gene is TRBJ2-7, the V gene TRBV5-1; TRBD2 agrees at 11 bases. Unmatched junction bases numbered 7, after V lost 1 base and J lost 7 bases. The CDR3 sequence is 15 residues long. Looked up from germline, CDR1 is SGHRS and CDR2 is YFSETQ. The CDR3 nucleotides are TGCGCCAGCAGCTTGATAGCGGGGGGGCTTGTAGAGCAGTACTTC. Translation gives CASSLIAGGLVEQYF.

The sample holds one count of this clone. The DNA for the CDR3 is TGTGCCAGCAGAGGACAGGGGGATCAGCCCCAGCATTTT. Translated: CASRGQGDQPQHF. The V gene is TRBV2, the J gene TRBJ1-5; 10 bases align to TRBD1. Germline V gene lookup returns CDR1 SNHLY and CDR2 FYNNEI. With 6 bases clipped from V and 5 bases from J, the junction kept 1 base outside the gene matches. This CDR3 is built from 13 residues.